The next 29 T cell receptor beta chains were all read from a single sample in a study of early stage breast cancer tumors. Generated by immunoSEQ multiplex PCR, the TCRdb table keeps only in-frame clones and is missing some. In the table there are 25,000 to 30,000 clones, 80% of which are singletons. Sequencing was performed on blood. Receptors were obtained from a person aged 60 to 70 with breast cancer.

A few counts support this clone. The V gene is TRBV28, the J gene TRBJ2-1, with TRBD2 identical over 11 bases. CDR3 length equals 16 residues. The germline V gene has CDR1 MDHEN and CDR2 SYDVKM. Trimming removed 5 bases from V and 7 bases from J; junction bases left unmatched: 10. CDR3: CASSLTGSGRGNEQFF. The CDR3 DNA reads TGTGCCAGCAGTCTTACCGGTAGCGGGAGGGGGAATGAGCAGTTCTTC.

The V gene is TRBV7-9, the J gene TRBJ2-1; 8 bases are a match to TRBD2. CDR1 SEHNR and CDR2 FQNEAQ come from the germline V gene (reference sequence). The V gene end was trimmed by 5 bases and the J gene end by 4 bases; junction bases not matched to a gene: 13. The CDR3 spans 17 residues. CDR3: CASSVGATSGSYNEQFF. DNA of the CDR3: TGTGCCAGCAGCGTTGGGGCTACTAGCGGCTCATACAATGAGCAGTTCTTC.

This clone has a handful of counts. This sequence joins TRBV28 and TRBJ1-2; TRBD1 might be the D (5 bases). Trimming removed 5 bases from V and 5 bases from J, with 24 bases in between. This CDR3 is 17 amino acids long. Germline-derived CDR1 and CDR2 are MDHEN and SYDVKM. CDR3 sequence: CASSATGGTRGAYGYTF. Here the CDR3 DNA reads TGTGCCAGCAGTGCAACCGGGGGGACCCGAGGGGCTTATGGCTACACCTTC.

This sequence joins TRBV5-1 and TRBJ2-2; 7 bases fit TRBD1. This CDR3 is 16 amino acids long. The V gene's germline CDR1 is SGHRS and CDR2 YFSETQ. Losses at the gene ends were 1 base for V and 2 bases for J; bases not matched to a gene: 5. The CDR3 region is CASSLTGTVNTGELFF. The DNA for the CDR3 is TGCGCCAGCAGCTTGACCGGGACAGTTAACACCGGGGAGCTGTTTTTT.

The rearrangement joins TRBV28 to TRBJ1-5; 9 nucleotides agree with TRBD1. This CDR3 comprises 14 residues. Per the germline V gene, CDR1 is MDHEN and CDR2 is SYDVKM. Germline trimming cut 5 bases from V and 5 bases from J; bases unmatched to any gene: 4. The CDR3 region is CASSPGTGHQPQHF. In DNA, the CDR3 is TGTGCCAGCAGTCCTGGGACAGGGCATCAGCCCCAGCATTTT. The whole variable domain, filled in from reference TRBV28 and TRBJ1-5, reads DVKVTQSSRYLVKRTGEKVFLECVQDMDHENMFWYRQDPGLGLRLIYFSYDVKMKEKGDIPEGYSVSREKKERFSLILESASTNQTSMYLCASSPGTGHQPQHFGDGTRLSIL.

In this sample, this clone turned up once. The chain links TRBV7-2 to TRBJ2-4; 11 nucleotides agree with TRBD2. V was clipped by 3 bases and J by 5 bases; unmatched bases: 3. The CDR3 has 15 amino acids. Germline-derived CDR1 and CDR2 are SGHTA and FQGNSA. CDR3 nucleotide sequence: TGTGCCAGCAGCTTGACTAGCGGGACTCAAAACATTCAGTACTTC. This translates into CASSLTSGTQNIQYF.

The gene calls are TRBV5-4 and TRBJ1-4; TRBD1 matches at 9 bases. Germline V lookup: CDR1 SGHNT, CDR2 YYREEE (reference sequence). The CDR3 totals 15 residues. V lost 1 base and J lost 7; bases outside the gene matches: 5. CDR3 DNA: TGTGCCAGCAGCTTGTTGGGACAGGGTGGTGAAAAACTGTTTTTT. The encoded protein is CASSLLGQGGEKLFF. Filled out from reference TRBV5-4 and TRBJ1-4, the complete variable domain reads ETGVTQSPTHLIKTRGQQVTLRCSSQSGHNTVSWYQQALGQGPQFIFQYYREEENGRGNFPPRFSGLQFPNYSSELNVNALELDDSALYLCASSLLGQGGEKLFFGSGTQLSVL.

This chain uses TRBV30 with TRBJ1-5, with a tentative D call TRBD1 (6 bases). Germline assignment: CDR1 GTSNPN and CDR2 SVGIG (reference sequence). V lost 2 bases to trimming and J lost 5 bases, with 13 bases between them. The CDR3 has 14 amino acids. The CDR3 loop is CAWSNRAGDQPQHF. The CDR3 DNA is TGTGCCTGGAGTAACAGGGCAGGGGATCAGCCCCAGCATTTT.

The rearrangement uses TRBV19 and TRBJ1-1; D is perhaps TRBD1 (5 bases). V was pared by 3 bases and J by 7 bases, with 15 bases between. This CDR3 has 14 residues. Per germline, CDR1 LNHDA and CDR2 SQIVND (reference sequence). CDR3 region: CASSMDGHTGEAFF. CDR3 bases: TGTGCCAGTAGTATGGACGGACATACGGGTGAAGCTTTCTTT.

CDR3 amino acids: CASSRLGGAYTEAFF. CDR3 DNA: TGTGCCAGTAGCAGATTGGGGGGAGCCTACACTGAAGCTTTCTTT. The chain uses TRBV19 and TRBJ1-1; TRBD1 is a possible D gene (5 bases). The germline CDR1 and CDR2 sequences are LNHDA and SQIVND (reference sequence). Trimming took off 6 bases at V and 3 bases at J, with 17 bases between the two ends. The CDR3 is made up of 15 amino acids.

The chain employs TRBV7-8 and TRBJ2-7, with 8 nucleotides matching TRBD1. Losses at the gene ends were 4 bases for V and 3 bases for J; bases not matched to a gene: 8. CDR1 and CDR2 from the germline V gene are SGHVS and FQNEAQ. This CDR3 region has 15 residues. The CDR3 DNA sequence: TGTGCCAGCAGCTCTCGGACAGGGAAAAACTACGAGCAGTACTTC. Amino acid sequence: CASSSRTGKNYEQYF.

This sequence joins TRBV9 and TRBJ2-1, with a possible D match to TRBD2 (6 bases). The CDR3 contains 16 residues. Germline V CDR1 and CDR2: SGDLS, YYNGEE. V gave up 0 bases and J gave up 2 bases, with 12 bases separating them. The CDR3 sequence: CASSVEIGGAYNEQFF. DNA of the CDR3: TGTGCCAGCAGCGTAGAAATCGGGGGAGCCTACAATGAGCAGTTCTTC.

The J gene is TRBJ1-1, the V gene TRBV5-5; the D gene is possibly TRBD1 (5 bases). There are 13 residues in the CDR3. V lost 2 bases and J 1 base, leaving 6 bases between the germline ends. CDR1 and CDR2 from the germline V gene are SGHKS and YYEKEE (reference sequence). The CDR3 sequence: CASSFQGNTEAFF. CDR3 nucleotides: TGTGCCAGCAGCTTCCAGGGGAACACTGAAGCTTTCTTT. Using reference TRBV5-5 and TRBJ1-1 for the parts outside the CDR3, the full variable domain is DAGVTQSPTHLIKTRGQQVTLRCSPISGHKSVSWYQQVLGQGPQFIFQYYEKEERGRGNFPDRFSARQFPNYSSELNVNALLLGDSALYLCASSFQGNTEAFFGQGTRLTVV.

The chain links TRBV30 to TRBJ1-5, with D tentatively TRBD1 (5 bases). V was shortened by 2 bases and J by 4 bases, with 12 bases between the two germline ends. The germline V gene encodes CDR1 GTSNPN and CDR2 SVGIG (reference sequence). There are 14 residues in the CDR3. The CDR3 DNA is TGTGCCTGGAGTTTAGGACACAAAAATCAGCCCCAGCATTTT. This sequence encodes CAWSLGHKNQPQHF.

This sequence joins TRBV30 and TRBJ1-1; possible D gene TRBD1, 6 bases. Per germline, CDR1 GTSNPN and CDR2 SVGIG (reference sequence). The length of the CDR3 is 12 residues. The V end was cut by 6 bases, the J end by 1 base, with 9 bases between. CDR3 DNA sequence: TGTGCCTGCGGACAGACGAACACTGAAGCTTTCTTT. It translates to CACGQTNTEAFF.

The chain recombines TRBV30 with TRBJ2-3; D is undetermined. CDR1 is GTSNPN, CDR2 SVGIG, per germline (reference sequence). The CDR3 runs to 12 residues. Trimming removed 2 bases at V and 6 bases at J, with 9 bases between. The CDR3 nucleotides are TGTGCCTGGAGTCCATTGTTGGATACGCAGTATTTT. It yields the protein CAWSPLLDTQYF.

J is TRBJ2-1 and V is TRBV6-6; TRBD2 is a possible D gene (6 bases). Trimming pared 2 bases from V and 4 bases from J, leaving 12 bases between. Germline loops: CDR1 MNHNY, CDR2 SVGAGI (reference sequence). This CDR3 comprises 15 residues. CDR3 sequence (DNA): TGTGCCAGCAGTTACCCGACGGGACTGTACAATGAGCAGTTCTTC. It yields the protein CASSYPTGLYNEQFF.

The chain combines TRBV18 with TRBJ2-5; the D gene is possibly TRBD1 (7 bases). V was shortened by 4 bases and J by 2 bases, with 11 bases between the two germline ends. The CDR3 is 14 residues long. Germline CDR1 is KGHSH and CDR2 is LQKENI. The CDR3, as DNA: TGTGCCAGCTCACGCGGGACAGCGCAAGAGACCCAGTACTTC. It codes for CASSRGTAQETQYF.

The V gene is TRBV5-4, the J gene TRBJ2-7; TRBD2 is a possible D gene (6 bases). This CDR3 contains 14 residues. Trimming left V 3 bases short and J 2 bases short, with 12 bases between. Germline CDR1 and CDR2: SGHNT and YYREEE (reference sequence). CDR3 protein: CASSWGLAAYEQYF. The CDR3 DNA is TGTGCCAGCAGCTGGGGACTCGCGGCCTACGAGCAGTACTTC.

V is TRBV11-2 and J is TRBJ1-2; TRBD1 agrees at 11 bases. Trimming removed 5 bases from V and 3 bases from J; junction bases left unmatched: 8. Germline V gene lookup returns CDR1 SGHAT and CDR2 FQNNGV. The CDR3 spans 16 residues. The CDR3 is CASSPRTGGAYYGYTF. The CDR3 DNA is TGTGCCAGCAGCCCTAGGACAGGGGGCGCTTACTATGGCTACACCTTC.

J is TRBJ2-2 and V is TRBV27, with 12 bases fitting TRBD2. V was clipped by 5 bases and J by 7 bases; unmatched bases: 5. Germline V gives CDR1 MNHEY, CDR2 SMNVEV (reference sequence). The CDR3 spans 15 residues. The CDR3 DNA sequence: TGTGCCAGCAGTCCTCGGACTAGCGGGGTCGGGGAGCTGTTTTTT. Its protein is CASSPRTSGVGELFF.

The chain is built from TRBV7-2 and TRBJ2-7, with TRBD2 as a possible D gene (5 bases). This CDR3 has 16 residues. The germline V gene encodes CDR1 SGHTA and CDR2 FQGNSA. V shed 4 bases and J shed 2 bases, with 18 bases lying between them. DNA of the CDR3: TGTGCCAGCAGCTCACCGCCCCAGCGGCCGACCTACGAGCAGTACTTC. Translated, it gives CASSSPPQRPTYEQYF.

CDR3 amino acids: CASSSGQGVETQYF. Written as DNA, the CDR3 is TGTGCCAGCAGCTCGGGACAGGGGGTCGAGACCCAGTACTTC. V gene TRBV7-2 combines with J gene TRBJ2-5, with 11 nucleotides matching TRBD1. Unmatched junction bases numbered 3, after V lost 4 bases and J lost 5 bases. Germline V lookup: CDR1 SGHTA, CDR2 FQGNSA. The CDR3 covers 14 residues.

This rearrangement joins TRBV7-9 to TRBJ2-1, with 13 positions matching TRBD2. Germline CDR1 and CDR2: SEHNR and FQNEAQ (reference sequence). The CDR3 is 15 residues long. The ends lost 8 bases at V and 16 bases at J; junction bases unmatched: 17. CDR3 sequence: CASQAGTSGIAGKFF. The CDR3 coding sequence is TGTGCCAGCCAGGCCGGGACTAGCGGGATCGCTGGTAAATTCTTC.

V and J are TRBV14 and TRBJ2-3, with 9 bases lining up with TRBD1. The CDR3 contains 14 residues. Trimming removed 4 bases from V and 6 bases from J; junction bases left unmatched: 5. Germline CDR1 reads SGHDN; CDR2 reads FVKESK. Written as DNA, the CDR3 is TGTGCCAGCAGCCGGGACAGGGATCGGGATACGCAGTATTTT. It encodes CASSRDRDRDTQYF.

The V gene is TRBV30, the J gene TRBJ1-5, with TRBD1 as a possible D gene (6 bases). The CDR3 contains 13 residues. Per germline, CDR1 GTSNPN and CDR2 SVGIG (reference sequence). V dropped 3 bases and J dropped 5 bases, with 11 bases sitting between them. In nucleotides, the CDR3 is TGTGCCTGGAGGGACAGATTTGATCAGCCCCAGCATTTT. Protein sequence: CAWRDRFDQPQHF. The full variable domain, its missing parts supplied by reference TRBV30 and TRBJ1-5, is SQTIHQWPATLVQPVGSPLSLECTVEGTSNPNLYWYRQAAGRGLQLLFYSVGIGQISSEVPQNLSASRPQDRQFILSSKKLLLSDSGFYLCAWRDRFDQPQHFGDGTRLSIL.

J is TRBJ2-7 and V is TRBV4-3; 10 nucleotides align to TRBD2. With V trimmed by 3 bases and J by 6 bases, 5 bases remained unmatched. The CDR3 is 14 amino acids. Per germline, CDR1 LGHNA and CDR2 YSLEER. The CDR3 sequence is CASSHGTSVGEQYF. The DNA for the CDR3 is TGCGCCAGCAGCCACGGGACTAGCGTCGGCGAGCAGTACTTC.

The chain has TRBV7-6 and TRBJ2-6, with D possibly TRBD2 on 5 matching bases. The CDR3 runs to 19 residues. V was cut by 5 bases and J by 2 bases, with 22 bases left in between. Germline V lookup: CDR1 SGHVS, CDR2 FNYEAQ. This chain's CDR3 is CASSVWVRAPLTGANVLTF. In nucleotides, the CDR3 is TGTGCCAGCAGCGTGTGGGTGCGGGCGCCGCTAACTGGGGCCAACGTCCTGACTTTC.

The chain combines TRBV5-4 with TRBJ2-5, with 7 bases matching TRBD1. With V trimmed by 3 bases and J by 4 bases, 0 bases remained unmatched. Germline CDR1 reads SGHNT; CDR2 reads YYREEE (reference sequence). The CDR3 is 12 residues long. Here the CDR3 DNA reads TGTGCCAGCAGCTACAGGGGAGAGACCCAGTACTTC. The encoded protein is CASSYRGETQYF.